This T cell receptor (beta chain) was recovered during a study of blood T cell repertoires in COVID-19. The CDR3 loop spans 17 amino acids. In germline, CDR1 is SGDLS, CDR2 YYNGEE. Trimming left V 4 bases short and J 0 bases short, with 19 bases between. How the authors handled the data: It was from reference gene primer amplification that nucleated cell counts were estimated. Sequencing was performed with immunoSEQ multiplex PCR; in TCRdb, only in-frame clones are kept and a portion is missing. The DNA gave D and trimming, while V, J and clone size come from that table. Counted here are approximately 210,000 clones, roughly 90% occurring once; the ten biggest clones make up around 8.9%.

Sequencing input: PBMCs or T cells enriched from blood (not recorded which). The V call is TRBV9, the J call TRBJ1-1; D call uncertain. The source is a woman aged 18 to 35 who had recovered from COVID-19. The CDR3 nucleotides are TGTGCCAGCAGCCGAGGCAGACTTGCGGTGATGAACACTGAAGCTTTCTTT. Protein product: CASSRGRLAVMNTEAFF.